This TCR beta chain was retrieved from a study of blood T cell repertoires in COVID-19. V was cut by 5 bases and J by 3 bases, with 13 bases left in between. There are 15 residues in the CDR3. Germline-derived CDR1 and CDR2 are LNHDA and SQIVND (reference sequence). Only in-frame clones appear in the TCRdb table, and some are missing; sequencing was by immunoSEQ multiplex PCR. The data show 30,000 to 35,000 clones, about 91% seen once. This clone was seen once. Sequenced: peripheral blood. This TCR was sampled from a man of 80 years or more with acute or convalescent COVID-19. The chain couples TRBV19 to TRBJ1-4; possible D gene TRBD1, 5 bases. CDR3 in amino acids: CASSVGTPANEKLFF. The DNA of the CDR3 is TGTGCCAGTAGTGTCGGGACTCCAGCTAATGAAAAACTGTTTTTT.